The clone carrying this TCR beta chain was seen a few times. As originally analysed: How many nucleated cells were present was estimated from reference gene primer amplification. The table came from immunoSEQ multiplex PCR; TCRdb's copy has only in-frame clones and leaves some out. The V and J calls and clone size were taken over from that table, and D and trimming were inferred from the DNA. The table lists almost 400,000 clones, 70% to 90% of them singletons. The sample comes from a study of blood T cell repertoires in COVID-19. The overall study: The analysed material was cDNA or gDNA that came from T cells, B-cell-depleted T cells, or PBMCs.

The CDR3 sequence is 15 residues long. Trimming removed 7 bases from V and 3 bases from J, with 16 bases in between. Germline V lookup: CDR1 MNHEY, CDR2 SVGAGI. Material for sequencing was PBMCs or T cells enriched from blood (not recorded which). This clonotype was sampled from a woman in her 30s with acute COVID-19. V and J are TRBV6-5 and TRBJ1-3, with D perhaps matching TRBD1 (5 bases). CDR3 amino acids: CASIPVGGFGNTIYF. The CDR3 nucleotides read TGTGCCAGCATCCCCGTGGGGGGTTTTGGAAACACCATATATTTT.